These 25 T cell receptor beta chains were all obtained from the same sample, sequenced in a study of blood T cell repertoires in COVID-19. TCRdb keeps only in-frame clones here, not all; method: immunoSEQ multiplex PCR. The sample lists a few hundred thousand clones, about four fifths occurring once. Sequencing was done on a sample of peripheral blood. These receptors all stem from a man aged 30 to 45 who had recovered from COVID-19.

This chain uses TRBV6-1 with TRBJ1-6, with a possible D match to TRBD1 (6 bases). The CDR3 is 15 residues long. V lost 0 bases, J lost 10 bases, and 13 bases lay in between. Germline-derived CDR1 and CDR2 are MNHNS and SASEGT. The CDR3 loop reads CASSEASTGGSPLHF. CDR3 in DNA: TGTGCCAGCAGTGAAGCGTCGACAGGTGGATCACCCCTCCACTTT.

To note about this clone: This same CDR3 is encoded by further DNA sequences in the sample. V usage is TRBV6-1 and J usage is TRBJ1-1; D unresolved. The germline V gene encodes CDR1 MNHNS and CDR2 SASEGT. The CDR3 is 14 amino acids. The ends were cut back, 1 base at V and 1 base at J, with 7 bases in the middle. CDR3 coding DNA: TGTGCCAGCAGTGAAGTCTTCCGGAACACTGAAGCTTTCTTT. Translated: CASSEVFRNTEAFF.

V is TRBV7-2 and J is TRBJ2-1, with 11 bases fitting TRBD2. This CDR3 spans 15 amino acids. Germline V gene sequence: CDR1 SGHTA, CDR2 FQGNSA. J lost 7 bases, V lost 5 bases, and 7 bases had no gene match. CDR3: CASSNSGGARNEQFF. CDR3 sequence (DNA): TGTGCCAGCAGCAATAGCGGGGGGGCTAGGAATGAGCAGTTCTTC.

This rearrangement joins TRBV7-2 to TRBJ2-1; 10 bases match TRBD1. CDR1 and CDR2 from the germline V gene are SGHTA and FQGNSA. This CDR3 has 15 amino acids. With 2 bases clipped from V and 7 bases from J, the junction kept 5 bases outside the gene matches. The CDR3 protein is CASSLTGTGVNEQFF. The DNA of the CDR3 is TGTGCCAGCAGCTTAACTGGGACAGGGGTAAATGAGCAGTTCTTC.

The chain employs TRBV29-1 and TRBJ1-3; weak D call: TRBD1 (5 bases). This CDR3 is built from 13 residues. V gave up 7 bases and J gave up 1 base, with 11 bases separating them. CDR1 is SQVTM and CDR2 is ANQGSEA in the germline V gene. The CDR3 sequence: CSARVESGNTIYF. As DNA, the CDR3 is TGCAGCGCCAGGGTGGAGTCTGGAAACACCATATATTTT.

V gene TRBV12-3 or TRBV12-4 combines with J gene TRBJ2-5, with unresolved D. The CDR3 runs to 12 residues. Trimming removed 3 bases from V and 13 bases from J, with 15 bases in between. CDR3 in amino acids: CASSLSFAARYF. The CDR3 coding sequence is TGTGCCAGCAGTTTGTCGTTTGCAGCTAGGTACTTC.

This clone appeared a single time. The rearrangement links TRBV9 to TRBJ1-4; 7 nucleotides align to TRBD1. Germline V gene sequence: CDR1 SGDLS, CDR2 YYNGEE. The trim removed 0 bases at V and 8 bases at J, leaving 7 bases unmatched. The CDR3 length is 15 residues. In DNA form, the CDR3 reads TGTGCCAGCAGCGTAGAAGGGGGCGGAGGCGAAAAACTGTTTTTT. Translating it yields CASSVEGGGGEKLFF.

In DNA, the CDR3 is TGTGCCAGCAGTACCCGAGCGGGGGAAGATACGCAGTATTTT. This codes for CASSTRAGEDTQYF. This chain connects TRBV2 to TRBJ2-3; TRBD2 matches 8 bases. Unmatched junction bases numbered 6, after V lost 5 bases and J lost 5 bases. This CDR3 region has 14 residues. Germline V gives CDR1 SNHLY, CDR2 FYNNEI.

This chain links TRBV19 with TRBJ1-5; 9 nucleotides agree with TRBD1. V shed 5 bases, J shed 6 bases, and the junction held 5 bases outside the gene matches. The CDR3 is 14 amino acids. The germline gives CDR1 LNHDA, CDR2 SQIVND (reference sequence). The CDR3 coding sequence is TGTGCCAGTAGTGTACAGGGGGCAGGTCAGCCCCAGCATTTT. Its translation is CASSVQGAGQPQHF.

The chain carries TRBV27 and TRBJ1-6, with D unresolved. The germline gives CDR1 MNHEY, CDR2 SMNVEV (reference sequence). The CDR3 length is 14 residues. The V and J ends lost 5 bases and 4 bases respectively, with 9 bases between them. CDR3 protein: CASSPNYYNSPLHF. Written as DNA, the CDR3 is TGTGCCAGCAGTCCGAACTATTATAATTCACCCCTCCACTTT.

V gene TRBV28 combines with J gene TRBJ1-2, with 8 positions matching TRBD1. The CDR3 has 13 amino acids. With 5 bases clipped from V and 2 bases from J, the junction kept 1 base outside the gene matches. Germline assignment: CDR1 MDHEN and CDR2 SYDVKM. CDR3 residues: CASSQGANYGYTF. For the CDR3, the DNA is TGTGCCAGCAGTCAGGGGGCGAACTATGGCTACACCTTC.

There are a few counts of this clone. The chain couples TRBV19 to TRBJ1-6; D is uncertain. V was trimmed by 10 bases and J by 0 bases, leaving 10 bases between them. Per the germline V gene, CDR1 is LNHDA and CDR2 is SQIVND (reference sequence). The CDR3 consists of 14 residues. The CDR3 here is CATQTGSYNSPLHF. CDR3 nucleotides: TGTGCCACCCAAACTGGCTCCTATAATTCACCCCTCCACTTT.

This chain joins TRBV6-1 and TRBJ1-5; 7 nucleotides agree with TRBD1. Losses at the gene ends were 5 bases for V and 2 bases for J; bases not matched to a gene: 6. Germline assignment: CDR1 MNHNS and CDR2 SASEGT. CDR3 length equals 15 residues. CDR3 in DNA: TGTGCCAGCAGTACCTACAGGGGAGGCAATCAGCCCCAGCATTTT. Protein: CASSTYRGGNQPQHF.

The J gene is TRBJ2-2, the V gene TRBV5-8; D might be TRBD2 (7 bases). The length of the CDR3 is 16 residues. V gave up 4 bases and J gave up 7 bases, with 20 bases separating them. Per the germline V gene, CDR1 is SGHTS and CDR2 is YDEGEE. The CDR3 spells CASSPMAGAPIGELFF. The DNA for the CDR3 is TGTGCCAGCAGCCCAATGGCGGGGGCGCCAATCGGGGAGCTGTTTTTT.

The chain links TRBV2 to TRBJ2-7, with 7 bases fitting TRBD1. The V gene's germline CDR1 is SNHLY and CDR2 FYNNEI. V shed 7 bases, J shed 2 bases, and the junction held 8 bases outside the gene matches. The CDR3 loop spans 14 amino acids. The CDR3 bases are TGTGCCAGCAACCGGGACAGCATCCCCTACGAGCAGTACGTC. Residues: CASNRDSIPYEQYV.

Here the CDR3 reads CSVAVERDQPQHF. CDR3 DNA: TGCAGCGTTGCCGTGGAACGGGATCAGCCCCAGCATTTT. The chain carries TRBV29-1 and TRBJ1-5; D call uncertain. With 4 bases removed from V and 5 bases from J, the gap between germline ends came to 12 bases. The CDR3 runs 13 residues. The germline CDR1 and CDR2 sequences are SQVTM and ANQGSEA.

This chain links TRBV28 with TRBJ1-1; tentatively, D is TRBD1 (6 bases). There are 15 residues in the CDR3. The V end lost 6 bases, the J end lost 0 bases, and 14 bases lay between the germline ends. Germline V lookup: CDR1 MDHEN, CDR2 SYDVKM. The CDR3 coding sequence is TGTGCCAGCAGGGACAGCAAATCCATGAACACTGAAGCTTTCTTT. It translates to CASRDSKSMNTEAFF.

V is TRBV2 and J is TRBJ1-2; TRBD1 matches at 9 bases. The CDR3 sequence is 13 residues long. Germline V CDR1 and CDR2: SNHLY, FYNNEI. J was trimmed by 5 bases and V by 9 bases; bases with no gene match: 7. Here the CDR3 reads CARTQDRGYGYTF. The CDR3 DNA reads TGTGCCAGGACCCAAGACAGGGGGTATGGCTACACCTTC.

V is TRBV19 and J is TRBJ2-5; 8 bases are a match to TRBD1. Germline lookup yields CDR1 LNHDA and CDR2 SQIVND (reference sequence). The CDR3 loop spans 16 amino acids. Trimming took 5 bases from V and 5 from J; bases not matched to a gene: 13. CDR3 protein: CASSWDTRTGRETQYF. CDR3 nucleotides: TGTGCCAGTAGTTGGGATACCCGGACAGGGAGGGAGACCCAGTACTTC.

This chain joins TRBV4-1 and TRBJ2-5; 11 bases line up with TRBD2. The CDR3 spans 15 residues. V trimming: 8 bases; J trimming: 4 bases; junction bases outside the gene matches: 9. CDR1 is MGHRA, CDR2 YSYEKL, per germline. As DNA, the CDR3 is TGCGCCAGCTCCCAGGTGGGACTAGCGGCAGAGACCCAGTACTTC. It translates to CASSQVGLAAETQYF.

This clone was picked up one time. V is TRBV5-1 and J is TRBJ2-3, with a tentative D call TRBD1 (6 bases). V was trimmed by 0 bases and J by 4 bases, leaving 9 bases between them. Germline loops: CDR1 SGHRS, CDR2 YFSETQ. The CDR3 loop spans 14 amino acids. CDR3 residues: CASSLESGADTQYF. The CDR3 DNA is TGCGCCAGCAGCTTGGAGTCAGGGGCAGATACGCAGTATTTT.

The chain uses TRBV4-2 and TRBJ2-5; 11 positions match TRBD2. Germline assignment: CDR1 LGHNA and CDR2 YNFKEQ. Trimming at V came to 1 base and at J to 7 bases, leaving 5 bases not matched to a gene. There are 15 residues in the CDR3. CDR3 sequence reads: CASSQGVAGGWTQYF. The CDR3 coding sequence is TGTGCCAGCAGCCAAGGAGTAGCGGGGGGGTGGACCCAGTACTTC.

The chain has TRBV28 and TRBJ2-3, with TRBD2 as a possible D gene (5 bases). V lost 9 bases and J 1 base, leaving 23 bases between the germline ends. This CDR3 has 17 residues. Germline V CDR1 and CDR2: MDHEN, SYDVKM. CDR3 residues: CASILSGSWGGTDTQYF. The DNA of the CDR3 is TGTGCCAGTATCTTGTCGGGGTCATGGGGAGGCACAGATACGCAGTATTTT.

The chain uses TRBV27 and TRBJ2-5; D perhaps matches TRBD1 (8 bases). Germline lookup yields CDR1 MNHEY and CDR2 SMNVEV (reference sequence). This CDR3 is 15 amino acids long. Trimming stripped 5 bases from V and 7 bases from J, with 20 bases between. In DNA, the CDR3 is TGTGCCAGCAGTAGAGCGGGACAGGAAAGATGGACCCAGTACTTC. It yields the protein CASSRAGQERWTQYF.

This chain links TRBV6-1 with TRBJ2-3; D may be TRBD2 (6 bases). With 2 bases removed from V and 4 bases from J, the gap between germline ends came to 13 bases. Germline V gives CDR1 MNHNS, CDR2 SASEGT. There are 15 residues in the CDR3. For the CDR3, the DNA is TGTGCCAGCAGTGAACGGGGGACTGGAGCAGATACGCAGTATTTT. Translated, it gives CASSERGTGADTQYF.